The 19 T cell receptor beta chains in this list originate from one sample, sequenced in a study of shared clonotypes between healthy human individuals. Data came from immunoSEQ multiplex PCR; TCRdb stores just in-frame clones and leaves some out. Here the sample spans 550,000 to 600,000 clones, roughly 98% being singletons. Naive CD8 cells lacked CD45RO, underwent positive selection for CCR7 and left out terminally differentiated effector memory CD45RA+ cells. Sequenced sample: naive CD8+ T cells sorted from blood. These receptor sequences come from a young man in good health.

The chain has TRBV19 and TRBJ2-1; D tentatively fits TRBD1 or TRBD2 (5 bases each). The germline gives CDR1 LNHDA, CDR2 SQIVND (reference sequence). Trimming stripped 3 bases from V and 8 bases from J, with 14 bases between. This CDR3 has 14 residues. CDR3 sequence reads: CASSIPRGWDEQFF. CDR3 coding DNA: TGTGCCAGTAGTATCCCCCGGGGCTGGGATGAGCAGTTCTTC.

This chain links TRBV11-2 with TRBJ2-1; possibly TRBD1 or TRBD2 for D (5 bases each). The CDR3 loop spans 15 amino acids. Germline-derived CDR1 and CDR2 are SGHAT and FQNNGV. Trimming pared 5 bases from V and 2 bases from J, leaving 13 bases between. Here the CDR3 reads CASSLLGVTYNEQFF. The CDR3 DNA sequence: TGTGCCAGCAGCCTCCTGGGGGTTACCTACAATGAGCAGTTCTTC.

About this clone itself: Other DNA sequences in this sample translate to the same CDR3. V gene TRBV19 combines with J gene TRBJ2-2; D call uncertain. V gave up 4 bases and J gave up 3 bases, with 0 bases separating them. The CDR3 contains 11 residues. The V gene's germline CDR1 is LNHDA and CDR2 SQIVND (reference sequence). Written as DNA, the CDR3 is TGTGCCAGTAGTAACACCGGGGAGCTGTTTTTT. This gives the protein CASSNTGELFF. Supplemented by reference TRBV19 and TRBJ2-2, the full variable domain reads DGGITQSPKYLFRKEGQNVTLSCEQNLNHDAMYWYRQDPGQGLRLIYYSQIVNDFQKGDIAEGYSVSREKKESFPLTVTSAQKNPTAFYLCASSNTGELFFGEGSRLTVL.

The CDR3 sequence is CASSYSTGGETQYF. The CDR3 nucleotides read TGTGCCAGCAGTTACTCGACAGGAGGAGAGACCCAGTACTTC. This chain uses TRBV6-5 with TRBJ2-5; TRBD1 is a possible D gene (6 bases). Germline V gives CDR1 MNHEY, CDR2 SVGAGI. With 0 bases removed from V and 4 bases from J, the gap between germline ends came to 9 bases. The CDR3 is 14 amino acids.

The V and J genes are TRBV5-1 and TRBJ1-1, with D possibly TRBD1 on 5 matching bases. This CDR3 has 16 amino acids. V shed 0 bases and J shed 0 bases, with 12 bases lying between them. Germline values: CDR1 SGHRS, CDR2 YFSETQ. Written as DNA, the CDR3 is TGCGCCAGCAGCTTGGCCGAGTCGGACATGAACACTGAAGCTTTCTTT. It encodes CASSLAESDMNTEAFF.

The V gene is TRBV6-1, the J gene TRBJ2-1; TRBD2 agrees at 7 bases. Trimming removed 6 bases from V and 6 bases from J; junction bases left unmatched: 5. The CDR3 runs to 13 residues. CDR1 and CDR2 (germline): MNHNS, SASEGT. CDR3 sequence (DNA): TGTGCCAGCAGCCGGACTAGAATCAATGAGCAGTTCTTC. This codes for CASSRTRINEQFF.

The chain has TRBV29-1 and TRBJ2-3, with D tentatively TRBD2 (5 bases). CDR3 length equals 14 residues. Germline CDR1 and CDR2: SQVTM and ANQGSEA. Trimming removed 5 bases at V and 0 bases at J, with 12 bases between. The CDR3 DNA follows: TGCAGCGTTTTGATGGGAGCGAGCACAGATACGCAGTATTTT. Protein sequence: CSVLMGASTDTQYF.

V is TRBV11-2 and J is TRBJ1-1; D call uncertain. V lost 4 bases and J lost 12, with 15 bases in between. Germline CDR1 reads SGHAT; CDR2 reads FQNNGV. The CDR3 is made up of 12 amino acids. CDR3 coding DNA: TGTGCCAGCAGCTCGTTGGACTCTTTAACTTTCTTT. Translation gives CASSSLDSLTFF.

V is TRBV7-9 and J is TRBJ1-1, with D maybe TRBD1 (5 bases). Trimming pared 3 bases from V and 7 bases from J, leaving 15 bases between. From germline, CDR1 is SEHNR and CDR2 FQNEAQ (reference sequence). This CDR3 spans 14 amino acids. The CDR3 nucleotides are TGTGCCAGCAGCTTGTCGGACGGGGCCCTTGAAGCTTTCTTT. Translating gives CASSLSDGALEAFF.

This clone was recorded only once. The V gene is TRBV7-2, the J gene TRBJ2-7; no firm D call. V lost 2 bases, J lost 4 bases, and 9 bases lay in between. Germline-derived CDR1 and CDR2 are SGHTA and FQGNSA. The CDR3 covers 13 residues. The CDR3 bases are TGTGCCAGCAGCTTAACGGCCGAGTACGAGCAGTACTTC. Protein product: CASSLTAEYEQYF.

V usage is TRBV6-5 and J usage is TRBJ1-2; no firm D call. Per germline, CDR1 MNHEY and CDR2 SVGAGI. The CDR3 has 14 amino acids. Trimming left V 2 bases short and J 1 base short, with 8 bases between. The chain's CDR3 is CASSYVSVNYGYTF. The DNA for the CDR3 is TGTGCCAGCAGTTACGTTTCAGTTAACTATGGCTACACCTTC.

The chain recombines TRBV5-1 with TRBJ2-2; 7 bases match TRBD2. The CDR3 covers 14 residues. Germline values: CDR1 SGHRS, CDR2 YFSETQ. V shed 4 bases and J 4 bases; nucleotides not matched to a gene: 4. The CDR3 sequence is CASSPGGSTGELFF. Written as DNA, the CDR3 is TGCGCCAGCAGCCCGGGCGGGAGCACCGGGGAGCTGTTTTTT.

V gene TRBV28 combines with J gene TRBJ2-1; D gene uncertain. Germline values: CDR1 MDHEN, CDR2 SYDVKM. The CDR3 consists of 12 residues. V lost 3 bases to trimming and J lost 6 bases, with 6 bases between them. The CDR3: CASSFFANEQFF. The DNA for the CDR3 is TGTGCCAGCAGTTTCTTCGCCAATGAGCAGTTCTTC. Full variable domain (rest looked up from reference TRBV28 and TRBJ2-1): DVKVTQSSRYLVKRTGEKVFLECVQDMDHENMFWYRQDPGLGLRLIYFSYDVKMKEKGDIPEGYSVSREKKERFSLILESASTNQTSMYLCASSFFANEQFFGPGTRLTVL.

The chain uses TRBV7-6 and TRBJ2-7; 11 bases fit TRBD2. The germline CDR1 and CDR2 sequences are SGHVS and FNYEAQ. The CDR3 extends over 14 amino acids. The J segment lost 5 bases and the V segment lost 4 bases, leaving 4 bases of the junction unmatched. The CDR3 is CASSSLAGGDEQYF. The CDR3 DNA reads as TGTGCCAGCAGCTCGTTAGCGGGAGGGGACGAGCAGTACTTC. The full variable domain, completed using reference TRBV7-6 and TRBJ2-7, is GAGVSQSPRYKVTKRGQDVALRCDPISGHVSLYWYRQALGQGPEFLTYFNYEAQQDKSGLPNDRFSAERPEGSISTLTIQRTEQRDSAMYRCASSSLAGGDEQYFGPGTRLTVT.

The V and J genes are TRBV27 and TRBJ1-2, with 11 bases fitting TRBD1. CDR3 length: 15 residues. CDR1 is MNHEY and CDR2 is SMNVEV in the germline V gene (reference sequence). Trimming took 5 bases from V and 6 from J; bases not matched to a gene: 8. CDR3 nucleotide sequence: TGTGCCAGCAGTCCACGGGACAGGGGGATGAATGGCTACACCTTC. This codes for CASSPRDRGMNGYTF.

The V gene is TRBV5-4, the J gene TRBJ2-7, with D perhaps matching TRBD1 or TRBD2 (5 bases each). The ends were cut back, 2 bases at V and 5 bases at J, with 11 bases in the middle. CDR3 size: 13 residues. From germline, CDR1 is SGHNT and CDR2 YYREEE (reference sequence). The CDR3 coding sequence is TGTGCCAGCAGCTTTAGAGGGGTTAACGAGCAGTACTTC. This sequence encodes CASSFRGVNEQYF.

For this clone: Other DNA sequences within the sample encode an identical CDR3. The chain has TRBV27 and TRBJ2-1; D may be TRBD2 (5 bases). Trimming stripped 3 bases from V and 4 bases from J, with 7 bases between. The CDR3 spans 13 residues. The germline CDR1 and CDR2 sequences are MNHEY and SMNVEV (reference sequence). The CDR3 nucleotides read TGTGCCAGCAGTTTTCGGGGATACAATGAGCAGTTCTTC. This translates into CASSFRGYNEQFF.

CDR3: CATSRGNTIYF. The CDR3 bases are TGTGCCACCAGCAGAGGAAACACCATATATTTT. V is TRBV15 and J is TRBJ1-3; D remains unclear. The CDR3 runs 11 residues. The ends were cut back, 1 base at V and 5 bases at J, with 0 bases in the middle. Germline assignment: CDR1 LNHNV and CDR2 YYDKDF (reference sequence). Variable domain in full (rest from reference TRBV15 and TRBJ1-3): DAMVIQNPRYQVTQFGKPVTLSCSQTLNHNVMYWYQQKSSQAPKLLFHYYDKDFNNEADTPDNFQSRRPNTSFCFLDIRSPGLGDTAMYLCATSRGNTIYFGEGSWLTVV.

This chain connects TRBV7-2 to TRBJ2-1; the D gene is possibly TRBD2 (6 bases). This CDR3 is 14 amino acids long. The V end lost 1 base, the J end lost 12 bases, and 16 bases lay between the germline ends. The germline CDR1 and CDR2 sequences are SGHTA and FQGNSA. The CDR3 region is CASSLGLGGWGQFF. The CDR3 DNA is TGTGCCAGCAGCTTAGGACTAGGCGGCTGGGGGCAGTTCTTC.